A selection of T cell receptor beta chains follows, all from one sample in a study of sequential checkpoint blockade in melanoma. Produced via immunoSEQ multiplex PCR; TCRdb's table is partial and in-frame only. The sample consists of approximately 22,000 clones, around 70% of them appearing once. This specimen was CD8+ T cells sorted from blood (inferred from file names), taken from a patient given nivolumab and ipilimumab in sequence. These receptors originate from a human donor with melanoma. The CDR3 runs from the conserved cysteine through the conserved F or W. Each record gives: clone size, CDR3 length, J gene, V gene, D gene, CDR3 protein, CDR3 DNA. D genes are given only for firm matches. Clone size appears in some rows only: once, few, many, or a class for an expanded clone.

size: many
length: 17
J: TRBJ2-7
V: TRBV7-8
D: NA
CDR3: CASSPAPPGHEDHEQYF
DNA: TGTGCCAGCAGCCCCGCACCCCCGGGACACGAGGACCACGAGCAGTACTTC

size: few
length: 15
J: TRBJ2-3
V: TRBV4-2
D: NA
CDR3: CASSQETGGTDTQYF
DNA: TGTGCCAGCAGCCAAGAGACGGGGGGCACAGATACGCAGTATTTT

size: NA
length: 12
J: TRBJ2-5
V: TRBV5-8
D: NA
CDR3: CASSGLQGTQYF
DNA: TGTGCCAGCAGCGGGCTCCAGGGAACCCAGTACTTC

size: NA
length: 13
J: TRBJ2-1
V: TRBV6-5
D: TRBD2
CDR3: CAISGGDYNEQFF
DNA: TGTGCCATTAGCGGGGGGGACTACAATGAGCAGTTCTTC

size: once
length: 18
J: TRBJ1-6
V: TRBV16
D: NA
CDR3: CASSQSRELSSYNSPLHF
DNA: TGTGCCAGCAGCCAATCGAGAGAGTTGAGCTCCTATAATTCACCCCTCCACTTT

size: NA
length: 16
J: TRBJ2-1
V: TRBV9
D: TRBD2
CDR3: CASSDLAGGDYNEQFF
DNA: TGTGCCAGCAGCGACTTAGCGGGGGGCGACTACAATGAGCAGTTCTTC

size: NA
length: 14
J: TRBJ2-1
V: TRBV2
D: TRBD2
CDR3: CASSEGAAGFEQFF
DNA: TGTGCCAGCAGTGAAGGCGCAGCGGGGTTTGAGCAGTTCTTC

size: NA
length: 16
J: TRBJ2-2
V: TRBV4-3
D: NA
CDR3: CASSPYSGANTGELFF
DNA: TGCGCCAGCAGCCCGTATTCGGGTGCGAACACCGGGGAGCTGTTTTTT

size: few
length: 14
J: TRBJ1-2
V: TRBV6-5
D: NA
CDR3: CASSLSESSLGYTF
DNA: TGTGCCAGCAGTTTATCGGAGTCCTCCCTAGGCTACACCTTC

size: NA
length: 15
J: TRBJ2-7
V: TRBV6-5
D: TRBD1
CDR3: CASSYPAGTGYEQYF
DNA: TGTGCCAGCAGTTATCCCGCGGGGACAGGCTACGAGCAGTACTTC

size: NA
length: 13
J: TRBJ1-4
V: TRBV21-1
D: NA
CDR3: CASPPVSNEKLFF
DNA: TGTGCCAGCCCCCCGGTATCTAATGAAAAACTGTTTTTT

size: NA
length: 13
J: TRBJ1-4
V: TRBV19
D: TRBD1
CDR3: CASHDRGDEKLFF
DNA: TGTGCCAGCCACGACAGGGGGGATGAAAAACTGTTTTTT

size: NA
length: 15
J: TRBJ2-1
V: TRBV4-1
D: TRBD2
CDR3: CASSLVSAGGDEQFF
DNA: TGCGCCAGCAGCCTCGTCTCGGCGGGGGGCGATGAGCAGTTCTTC

size: NA
length: 14
J: TRBJ2-5
V: TRBV10-3
D: TRBD2
CDR3: CAISEPGTIETQYF
DNA: TGTGCCATCAGTGAGCCCGGGACTATAGAGACCCAGTACTTC

size: few
length: 12
J: TRBJ2-7
V: TRBV4-2
D: NA
CDR3: CASSSTSYEQYF
DNA: TGTGCCAGCAGCTCTACTAGCTACGAGCAGTACTTC

size: NA
length: 16
J: TRBJ2-1
V: TRBV9
D: TRBD2
CDR3: CASSALAVPDNNEQFF
DNA: TGTGCCAGCAGCGCACTAGCGGTACCTGATAACAATGAGCAGTTCTTC

size: few
length: 19
J: TRBJ2-1
V: TRBV6-1
D: TRBD2
CDR3: CASSGGLAGGLSSYNEQFF
DNA: TGTGCCAGCAGTGGGGGACTAGCGGGGGGTCTAAGCTCCTACAATGAGCAGTTCTTC

size: NA
length: 15
J: TRBJ2-5
V: TRBV10-1
D: TRBD1
CDR3: CAGRRLDRDQETQYF
DNA: TGCGCCGGAAGGCGACTGGACAGGGACCAAGAGACCCAGTACTTC

size: NA
length: 15
J: TRBJ1-4
V: TRBV7-9
D: NA
CDR3: CASSPFFNPDEKLFF
DNA: TGTGCCAGCAGCCCCTTTTTCAACCCGGATGAAAAACTGTTTTTT

size: few
length: 13
J: TRBJ1-2
V: TRBV5-6
D: NA
CDR3: CASSPTVSSGYTF
DNA: TGTGCCAGCAGCCCCACAGTATCCTCGGGCTACACCTTC

size: NA
length: 15
J: TRBJ1-5
V: TRBV15
D: NA
CDR3: CATSPYPNRDQPQHF
DNA: TGTGCCACCAGCCCGTACCCAAACAGGGACCAGCCCCAGCATTTT

size: NA
length: 13
J: TRBJ1-6
V: TRBV7-2
D: NA
CDR3: CASSPGLLTPLHF
DNA: TGTGCCAGCAGCCCCGGACTCCTTACACCCCTCCACTTT

size: NA
length: 14
J: TRBJ1-4
V: TRBV7-9
D: NA
CDR3: CASSSDTGGEKLFF
DNA: TGTGCCAGCAGCTCTGACACCGGAGGGGAAAAACTGTTTTTT

size: NA
length: 13
J: TRBJ2-7
V: TRBV7-9
D: TRBD2
CDR3: CASSLERGDEQYF
DNA: TGTGCCAGCAGCTTAGAACGGGGGGACGAGCAGTACTTC

size: NA
length: 16
J: TRBJ2-2
V: TRBV19
D: TRBD2
CDR3: CASSIVIAGYTGELFF
DNA: TGTGCCAGTAGTATCGTAATAGCGGGGTACACCGGGGAGCTGTTTTTT

size: NA
length: 16
J: TRBJ1-5
V: TRBV6-1
D: NA
CDR3: CASSGRGGYSNQPQHF
DNA: TGTGCCAGCAGTGGTCGGGGGGGGTATAGCAACCAGCCCCAGCATTTT

size: NA
length: 15
J: TRBJ2-3
V: TRBV2
D: NA
CDR3: CASVRESWSTDTQYF
DNA: TGTGCCAGCGTGCGGGAATCATGGAGCACAGATACGCAGTATTTT

size: medium-sized
length: 15
J: TRBJ2-7
V: TRBV4-2
D: NA
CDR3: CASSQERASPYEQYF
DNA: TGTGCCAGCAGCCAAGAGAGAGCTAGCCCCTACGAGCAGTACTTC